This TCR beta chain derives from a study of T-cell reconstitution after alpha-beta-depleted transplantation in children. The CDR3 is 15 amino acids. Germline CDR1 MNHEY, CDR2 SMNVEV (reference sequence). Losses at the gene ends were 6 bases for V and 7 bases for J; bases not matched to a gene: 6. Unique molecular identifiers were used to barcode this TCRbeta library. TCRdb independently ran MiXCR on the PCR reads; one entry per CDR3 protein. The table lists 380,000 or so distinct CDR3 sequences, roughly 14% of them singletons. The TCR originated in a human donor who donated a stem cell graft to a child with Fanconi anemia. The rearrangement uses TRBV27 and TRBJ2-1; TRBD2 aligns across 13 bases. Here the sequenced sample was PBMCs, taken from the stem cell graft. The CDR3 region is CASSGTSGEVNEQFF. CDR3 DNA: TGTGCCAGCAGCGGGACTAGCGGGGAGGTAAATGAGCAGTTCTTC.